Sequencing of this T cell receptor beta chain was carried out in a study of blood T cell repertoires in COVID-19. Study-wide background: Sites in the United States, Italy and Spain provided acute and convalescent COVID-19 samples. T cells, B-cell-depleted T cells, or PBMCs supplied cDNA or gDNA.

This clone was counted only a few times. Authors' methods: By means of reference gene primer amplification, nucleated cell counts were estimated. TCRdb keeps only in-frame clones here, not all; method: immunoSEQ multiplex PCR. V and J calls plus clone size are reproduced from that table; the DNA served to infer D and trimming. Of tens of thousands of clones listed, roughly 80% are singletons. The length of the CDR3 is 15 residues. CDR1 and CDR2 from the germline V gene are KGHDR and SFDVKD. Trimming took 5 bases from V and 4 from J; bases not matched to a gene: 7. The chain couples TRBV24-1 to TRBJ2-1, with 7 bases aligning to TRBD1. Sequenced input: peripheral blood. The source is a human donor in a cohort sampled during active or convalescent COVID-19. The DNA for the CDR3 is TGTGCCACCAGTGTTGGGACAGCCGAGTACAATGAGCAGTTCTTC. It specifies CATSVGTAEYNEQFF.